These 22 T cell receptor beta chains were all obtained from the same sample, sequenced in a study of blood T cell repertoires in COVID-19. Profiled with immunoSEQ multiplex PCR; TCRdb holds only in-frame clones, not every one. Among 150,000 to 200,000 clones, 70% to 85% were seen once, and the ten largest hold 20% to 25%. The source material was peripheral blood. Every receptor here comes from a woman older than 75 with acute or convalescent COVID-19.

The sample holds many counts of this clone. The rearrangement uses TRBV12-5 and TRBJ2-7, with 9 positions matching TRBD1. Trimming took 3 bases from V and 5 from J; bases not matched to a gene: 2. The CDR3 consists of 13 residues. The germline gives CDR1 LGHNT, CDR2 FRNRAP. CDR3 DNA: TGTGCTAGTGGTTTATGGGACAGGGACGAGCAGTACTTC. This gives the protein CASGLWDRDEQYF.

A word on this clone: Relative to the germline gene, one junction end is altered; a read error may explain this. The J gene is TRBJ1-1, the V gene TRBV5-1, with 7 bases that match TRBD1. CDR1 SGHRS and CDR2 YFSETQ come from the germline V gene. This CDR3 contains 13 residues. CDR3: CASSGTGTAADIF. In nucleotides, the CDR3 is TGCGCCAGCAGCGGTACCGGGACAGCGGCGGATATTTTT.

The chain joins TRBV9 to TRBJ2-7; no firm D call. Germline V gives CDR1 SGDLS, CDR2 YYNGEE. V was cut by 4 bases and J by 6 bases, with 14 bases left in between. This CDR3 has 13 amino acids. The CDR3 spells CASSPVPVAEQYF. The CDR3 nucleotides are TGTGCCAGCAGCCCAGTCCCCGTTGCCGAGCAGTACTTC.

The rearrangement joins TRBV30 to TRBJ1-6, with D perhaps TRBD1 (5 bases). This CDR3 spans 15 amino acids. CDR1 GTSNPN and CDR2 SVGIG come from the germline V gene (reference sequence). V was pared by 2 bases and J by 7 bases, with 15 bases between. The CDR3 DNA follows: TGTGCCTGGAGTCCCGGGGGACCGGTGAATTCACCCCTCCACTTT. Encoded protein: CAWSPGGPVNSPLHF. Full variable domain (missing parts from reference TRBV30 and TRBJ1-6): SQTIHQWPATLVQPVGSPLSLECTVEGTSNPNLYWYRQAAGRGLQLLFYSVGIGQISSEVPQNLSASRPQDRQFILSSKKLLLSDSGFYLCAWSPGGPVNSPLHFGNGTRLTVT.

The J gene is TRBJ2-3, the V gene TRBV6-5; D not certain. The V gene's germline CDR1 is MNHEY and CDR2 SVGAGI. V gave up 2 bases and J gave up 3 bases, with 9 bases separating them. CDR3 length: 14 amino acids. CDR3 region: CASSYEGRTDTQYF. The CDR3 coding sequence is TGTGCCAGCAGTTACGAAGGCAGGACAGATACGCAGTATTTT.

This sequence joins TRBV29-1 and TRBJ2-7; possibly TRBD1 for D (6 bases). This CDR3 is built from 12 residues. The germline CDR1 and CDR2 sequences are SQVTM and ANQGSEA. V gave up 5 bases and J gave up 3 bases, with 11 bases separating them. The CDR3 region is CSVRDIYYEQYF. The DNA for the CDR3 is TGCAGCGTTCGGGACATTTACTACGAGCAGTACTTC.

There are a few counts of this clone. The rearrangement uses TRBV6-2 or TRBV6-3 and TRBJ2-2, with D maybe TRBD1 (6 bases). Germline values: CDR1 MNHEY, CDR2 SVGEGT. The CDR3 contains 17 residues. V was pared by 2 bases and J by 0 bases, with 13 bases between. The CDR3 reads CASSYRGSIANTGELFF. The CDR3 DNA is TGTGCCAGCAGTTACAGGGGGTCGATCGCGAACACCGGGGAGCTGTTTTTT.

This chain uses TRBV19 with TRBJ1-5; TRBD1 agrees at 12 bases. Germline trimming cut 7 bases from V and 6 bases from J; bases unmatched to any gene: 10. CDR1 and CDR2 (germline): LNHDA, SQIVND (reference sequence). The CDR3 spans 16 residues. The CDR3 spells CASNSLGQGARQPQHF. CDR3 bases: TGTGCCAGTAACTCCTTGGGACAGGGGGCGCGTCAGCCCCAGCATTTT.

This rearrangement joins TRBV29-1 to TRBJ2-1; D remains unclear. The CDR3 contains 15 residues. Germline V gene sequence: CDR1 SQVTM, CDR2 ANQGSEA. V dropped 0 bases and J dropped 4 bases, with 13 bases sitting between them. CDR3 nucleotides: TGCAGCGTTGAAGATGTAGTAACTAAATACAATGAGCAGTTCTTC. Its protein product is CSVEDVVTKYNEQFF.

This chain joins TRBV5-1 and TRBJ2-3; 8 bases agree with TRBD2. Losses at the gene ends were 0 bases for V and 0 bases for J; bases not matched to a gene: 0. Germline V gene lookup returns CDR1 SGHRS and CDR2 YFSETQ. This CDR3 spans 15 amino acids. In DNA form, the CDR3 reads TGCGCCAGCAGCTTGGCTAGCGGGAGCACAGATACGCAGTATTTT. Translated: CASSLASGSTDTQYF.

In DNA, the CDR3 is TGTGCCAGCAGTCAAACAGGGGGCTCCTACAATGAGCAGTTCTTC. Amino acids: CASSQTGGSYNEQFF. The rearrangement joins TRBV6-6 to TRBJ2-1; 8 bases are a match to TRBD1. Per germline, CDR1 MNHNY and CDR2 SVGAGI (reference sequence). The CDR3 consists of 15 residues. With V trimmed by 5 bases and J by 0 bases, 3 bases remained unmatched.

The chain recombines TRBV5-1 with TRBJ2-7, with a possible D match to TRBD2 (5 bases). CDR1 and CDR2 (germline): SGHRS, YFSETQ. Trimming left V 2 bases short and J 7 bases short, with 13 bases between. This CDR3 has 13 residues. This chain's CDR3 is CASSFGSGGEQYF. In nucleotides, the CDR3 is TGCGCCAGCAGCTTTGGGTCTGGCGGGGAGCAGTACTTC. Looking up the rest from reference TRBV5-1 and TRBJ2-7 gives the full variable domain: KAGVTQTPRYLIKTRGQQVTLSCSPISGHRSVSWYQQTPGQGLQFLFEYFSETQRNKGNFPGRFSGRQFSNSRSEMNVSTLELGDSALYLCASSFGSGGEQYFGPGTRLTVT.

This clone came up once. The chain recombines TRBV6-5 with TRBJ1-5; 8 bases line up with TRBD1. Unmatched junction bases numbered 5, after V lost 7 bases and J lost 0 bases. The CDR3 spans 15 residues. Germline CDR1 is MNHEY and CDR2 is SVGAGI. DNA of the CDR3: TGTGCCAGCACGAGCGGGACAGGTAGCAATCAGCCCCAGCATTTT. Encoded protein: CASTSGTGSNQPQHF.

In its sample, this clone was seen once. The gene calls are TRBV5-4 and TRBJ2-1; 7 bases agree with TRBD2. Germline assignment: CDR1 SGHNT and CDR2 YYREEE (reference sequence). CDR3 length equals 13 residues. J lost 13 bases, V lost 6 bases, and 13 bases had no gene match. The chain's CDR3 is CASTSTSARSQFF. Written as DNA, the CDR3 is TGTGCCAGCACCTCCACTAGCGCCCGTAGCCAGTTCTTC.

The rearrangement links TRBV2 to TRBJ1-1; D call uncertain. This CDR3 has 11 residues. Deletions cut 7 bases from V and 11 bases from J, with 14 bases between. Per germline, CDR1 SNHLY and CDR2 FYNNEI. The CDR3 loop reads CASTPSVRAFF. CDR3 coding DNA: TGTGCCAGCACCCCTTCCGTACGGGCTTTCTTT.

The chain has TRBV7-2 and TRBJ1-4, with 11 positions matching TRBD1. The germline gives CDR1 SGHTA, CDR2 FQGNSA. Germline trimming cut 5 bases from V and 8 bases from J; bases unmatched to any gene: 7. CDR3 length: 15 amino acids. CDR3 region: CASSRRTGGGEKLFF. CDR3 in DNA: TGTGCCAGCAGCCGTAGGACAGGGGGCGGAGAAAAACTGTTTTTT.

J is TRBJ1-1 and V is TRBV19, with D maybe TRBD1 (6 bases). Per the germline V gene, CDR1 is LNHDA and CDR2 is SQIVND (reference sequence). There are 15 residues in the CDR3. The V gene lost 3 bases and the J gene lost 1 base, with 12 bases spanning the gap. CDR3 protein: CASSIQGMGNTEAFF. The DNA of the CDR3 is TGTGCCAGTAGTATCCAGGGGATGGGGAACACTGAAGCTTTCTTT. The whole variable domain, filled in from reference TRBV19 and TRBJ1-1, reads DGGITQSPKYLFRKEGQNVTLSCEQNLNHDAMYWYRQDPGQGLRLIYYSQIVNDFQKGDIAEGYSVSREKKESFPLTVTSAQKNPTAFYLCASSIQGMGNTEAFFGQGTRLTVV.

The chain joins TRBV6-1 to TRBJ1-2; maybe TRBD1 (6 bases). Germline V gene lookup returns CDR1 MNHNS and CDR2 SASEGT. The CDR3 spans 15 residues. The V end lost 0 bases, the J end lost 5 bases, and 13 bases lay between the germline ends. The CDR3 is CASSEAGTLPYGYTF. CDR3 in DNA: TGTGCCAGCAGTGAAGCCGGGACACTTCCTTATGGCTACACCTTC.

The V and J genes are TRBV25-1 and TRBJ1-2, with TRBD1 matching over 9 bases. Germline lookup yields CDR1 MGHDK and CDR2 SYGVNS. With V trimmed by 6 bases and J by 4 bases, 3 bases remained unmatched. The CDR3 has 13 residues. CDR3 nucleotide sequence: TGTGCCAGCAGCAACAGGGGGCCCTATGGCTACACCTTC. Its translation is CASSNRGPYGYTF.

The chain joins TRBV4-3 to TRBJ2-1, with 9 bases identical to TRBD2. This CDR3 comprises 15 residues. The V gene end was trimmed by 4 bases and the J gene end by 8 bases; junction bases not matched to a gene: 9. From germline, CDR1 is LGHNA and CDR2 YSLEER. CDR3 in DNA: TGCGCCAGCAGCCTTGCGGGGGGGTTTGGTGATGAGCAGTTCTTC. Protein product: CASSLAGGFGDEQFF.

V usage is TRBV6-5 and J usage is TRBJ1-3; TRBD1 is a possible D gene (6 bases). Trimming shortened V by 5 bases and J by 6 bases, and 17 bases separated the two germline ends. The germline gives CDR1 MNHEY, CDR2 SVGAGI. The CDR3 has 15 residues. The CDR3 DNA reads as TGTGCCAGCAGTCCCTGGACAGAGGTGGTAAACACCATATATTTT. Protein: CASSPWTEVVNTIYF.

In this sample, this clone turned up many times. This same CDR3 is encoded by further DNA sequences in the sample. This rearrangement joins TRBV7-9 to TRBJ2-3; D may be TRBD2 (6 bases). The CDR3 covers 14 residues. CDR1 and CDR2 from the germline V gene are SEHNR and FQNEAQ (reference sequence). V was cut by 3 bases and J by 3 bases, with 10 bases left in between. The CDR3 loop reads CASSLRDGTDTQYF. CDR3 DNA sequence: TGTGCCAGCAGCTTGCGGGACGGGACAGATACGCAGTATTTT.